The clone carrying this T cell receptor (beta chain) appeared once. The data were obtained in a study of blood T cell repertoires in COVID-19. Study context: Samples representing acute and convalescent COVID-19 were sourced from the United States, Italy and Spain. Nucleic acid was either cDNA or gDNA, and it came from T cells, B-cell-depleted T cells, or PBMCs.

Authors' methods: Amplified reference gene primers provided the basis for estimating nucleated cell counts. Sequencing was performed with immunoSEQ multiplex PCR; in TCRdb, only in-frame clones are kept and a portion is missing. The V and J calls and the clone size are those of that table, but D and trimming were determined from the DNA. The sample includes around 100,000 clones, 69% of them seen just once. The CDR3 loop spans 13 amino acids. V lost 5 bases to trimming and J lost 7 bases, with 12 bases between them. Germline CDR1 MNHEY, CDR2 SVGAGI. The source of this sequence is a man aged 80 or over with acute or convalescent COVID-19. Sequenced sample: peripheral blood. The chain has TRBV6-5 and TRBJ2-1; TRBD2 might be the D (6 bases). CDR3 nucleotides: TGTGCCAGCAGTCGGGACTTCACGAATGAGCAGTTCTTC. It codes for CASSRDFTNEQFF.